A selection of T cell receptor beta chains follows, all from one sample in a study of blood T cell repertoires in COVID-19. The data were produced by immunoSEQ multiplex PCR, yet TCRdb's version contains in-frame clones alone and is incomplete. The sample has roughly 20,000 clones; 70% to 90% are singletons. The sequencing sample was made of peripheral blood. The receptors stem from a human donor with active COVID-19. The donor label of this sample is uncertain. Both conserved end residues are part of each CDR3. Fields, in order: CDR3 length, J gene, V gene, D gene, clone size, CDR3 protein, CDR3 DNA. The D gene is left open where the match is weak. Size is stated for part of the rows, as once, few or many counts, or as a class when the clone is expanded.

14 | TRBJ1-2 | TRBV9 | NA | NA | CASSVQDGDRGYTF | TGTGCCAGCAGCGTACAGGACGGGGATAGGGGCTACACCTTC
18 | TRBJ2-3 | TRBV5-1 | TRBD2 | NA | CASSLPSLAGGGSDTQYF | TGCGCCAGCAGCTTGCCGTCACTAGCGGGAGGTGGATCAGATACGCAGTATTTT
11 | TRBJ2-5 | TRBV10-3 | NA | NA | CAIRSKETQYF | TGTGCCATCAGATCCAAAGAGACCCAGTACTTC
14 | TRBJ1-5 | TRBV6-2/TRBV6-3 | NA | NA | CASSSTYSNQPQHF | TGTGCCAGCAGTTCCACATATAGCAATCAGCCCCAGCATTTT
17 | TRBJ2-7 | TRBV4-3 | NA | NA | CASSQDLVQGQFHEQYF | TGCGCCAGCAGCCAAGATCTTGTCCAGGGCCAGTTCCACGAGCAGTACTTC
14 | TRBJ2-2 | TRBV2 | TRBD1 | once | CASRQGANTGELFF | TGTGCCAGCAGGCAGGGGGCGAACACCGGGGAGCTGTTTTTT
16 | TRBJ1-5 | TRBV19 | NA | NA | CASSIFGGFPNQPQHF | TGTGCCAGTAGTATATTTGGCGGGTTCCCCAATCAGCCCCAGCATTTT
16 | TRBJ1-2 | TRBV5-6 | NA | NA | CASSTEWTPEYYGYTF | TGTGCCAGCAGCACGGAATGGACACCTGAATACTATGGCTACACCTTC
15 | TRBJ2-5 | TRBV28 | TRBD1 | NA | CASSSRQGGLETQYF | TGTGCCAGCAGTTCAAGACAGGGGGGTCTAGAGACCCAGTACTTC
18 | TRBJ1-6 | TRBV25-1 | TRBD1 | once | CASSDRGLYSSYNSPLHF | TGTGCCAGCAGTGACAGGGGGCTGTACTCCTCCTATAATTCACCCCTCCACTTT
12 | TRBJ1-6 | TRBV7-3 | NA | NA | CASSSNNSPLHF | TGTGCCAGCAGCTCCAATAATTCACCCCTCCACTTT
15 | TRBJ2-2 | TRBV4-1 | NA | few | CASSRRPVDTGELFF | TGCGCCAGCAGCCGCCGCCCAGTCGATACCGGGGAGCTGTTTTTT
14 | TRBJ1-1 | TRBV5-1 | TRBD1 | once | CASSPDRMNTEAFF | TGCGCCAGCAGCCCGGACAGGATGAACACTGAAGCTTTCTTT
15 | TRBJ2-2 | TRBV7-9 | NA | NA | CASSNKQANTGELFF | TGTGCCAGCAGCAATAAACAGGCGAACACCGGGGAGCTGTTTTTT
16 | TRBJ1-2 | TRBV7-9 | NA | few | CASSLVAGTALYGYTF | TGTGCCAGCAGCTTAGTTGCGGGTACCGCCCTCTATGGCTACACCTTC
12 | TRBJ2-1 | TRBV10-3 | NA | NA | CAISESVAKQFF | TGTGCCATCAGTGAGTCAGTAGCTAAGCAGTTCTTC
16 | TRBJ2-5 | TRBV4-3 | TRBD2 | NA | CASSQVAGGGEETQYF | TGCGCCAGCAGCCAAGTCGCGGGGGGGGGAGAAGAGACCCAGTACTTC
15 | TRBJ1-2 | TRBV10-2 | NA | NA | CASLGTGLNNYGYTF | TGCGCCAGCCTAGGTACAGGGTTGAATAACTATGGCTACACCTTC
15 | TRBJ1-5 | TRBV7-9 | TRBD1 | NA | CASSFTGGAGQPQHF | TGTGCCAGCAGCTTTACAGGGGGCGCGGGTCAGCCCCAGCATTTT
13 | TRBJ2-7 | TRBV7-9 | NA | medium-sized | CASTQGSSYEQYF | TGTGCCAGCACCCAAGGGAGCTCCTACGAGCAGTACTTC
15 | TRBJ2-7 | TRBV11-2 | TRBD2 | NA | CASSLVAGTSGEQYF | TGTGCCAGCAGCTTAGTGGCCGGGACTAGCGGCGAGCAGTACTTC
12 | TRBJ2-7 | TRBV5-4 | NA | NA | CASSPDGYEQYF | TGTGCCAGCAGCCCCGACGGGTACGAGCAGTACTTC
15 | TRBJ2-1 | TRBV7-3 | NA | NA | CASSLTGGSYNEQFF | TGTGCCAGCAGCTTAACGGGGGGCTCCTACAATGAGCAGTTCTTC
14 | TRBJ2-3 | TRBV6-4 | NA | NA | CASSITGTTDTQYF | TGTGCCAGCAGCATAACAGGGACCACAGATACGCAGTATTTT
15 | TRBJ2-7 | TRBV28 | TRBD1 | NA | CASSLGGQGAYEQYF | TGTGCCAGCAGTTTGGGCGGACAGGGGGCATACGAGCAGTACTTC
15 | TRBJ2-7 | TRBV27 | TRBD1 | NA | CASSPGTAPRSEQYF | TGTGCCAGCAGTCCAGGGACAGCACCTAGATCCGAGCAGTACTTC
16 | TRBJ2-3 | TRBV15 | NA | NA | CATSLEGDRPTDTQYF | TGTGCCACCAGTCTGGAGGGGGACAGACCAACAGATACGCAGTATTTT
15 | TRBJ2-7 | TRBV7-9 | NA | NA | CASSLVERASYEQYF | TGTGCCAGCAGCTTAGTTGAGCGGGCCAGCTACGAGCAGTACTTC
16 | TRBJ2-2 | TRBV5-8 | TRBD1 | NA | CASSLIGQENTGELFF | TGTGCCAGCAGCTTGATTGGACAGGAGAACACCGGGGAGCTGTTTTTT
14 | TRBJ2-7 | TRBV20-1 | NA | NA | CSASLGGSSYEQYF | TGCAGTGCTAGTTTGGGGGGAAGCTCCTACGAGCAGTACTTC
16 | TRBJ2-5 | TRBV5-4 | TRBD1 | NA | CASSLAVDRVQETQYF | TGTGCCAGCAGCTTGGCCGTCGACAGGGTCCAAGAGACCCAGTACTTC